This T cell receptor beta chain was profiled in a study of cytomegalovirus exposure and HLA in healthy donors. Background on the study: Tens of millions of unique TCRs from HLA-typed donors made up an early data release. Findings of the study overall: Sequence variants that were highly shared formed a cluster that was likely a sequencing artifact.

About this clone itself: Its antigen is undetermined.

CDR3 length equals 12 residues. The V gene lost 5 bases and the J gene lost 5 bases, with 7 bases spanning the gap. Germline values: CDR1 MNHEY, CDR2 SVGAGI. PCR employed 60 Vbeta and 13 Jbeta primers. Repertoires were generated with immunoSEQ multiplex PCR, while TCRdb's copy carries only in-frame clones and drops some. Among about 130,000 clones, 73% were seen once, and the ten largest hold 4% to 5.5%. The TCR comes from a man aged 60 to 75 in good health and CMV-seropositive. This chain joins TRBV6-5 and TRBJ1-5; no clear D. Sequences were obtained from PBMCs. CDR3 region: CASSKPHQPQHF. CDR3 bases: TGTGCCAGCAGTAAGCCCCATCAGCCCCAGCATTTT.